This section outlines one T cell receptor beta chain sequence together with its context. Its antigen remains unknown. With V trimmed by 5 bases and J by 3 bases, 7 bases remained unmatched. Germline CDR1 and CDR2: SEHNR and FQNEAQ (reference sequence). This CDR3 comprises 16 residues. The template was genomic DNA from peripheral blood, not RNA. TRB rearrangements spanning V, D and J were amplified using mixed TRB-A/B primers. MiXCR was run by TCRdb on the multiplex PCR reads, yielding one entry per CDR3 protein. The sample carries fewer than 6,500 distinct CDR3 sequences, 25% to 35% recorded once. The data stem from a study of T cell repertoires in aging, cancer and after chemotherapy. The overall study: Donors were grouped into six age bands spanning 30 or younger through 70 or older. Pre- and post-chemotherapy samples were paired from chronic lymphocytic leukemia patients treated with fludarabine- or bendamustine-based regimens.

Overall study findings and caveats: Untreated cancer patients had significantly lower blood TCR diversity than age-matched healthy donors. Across the chemotherapy interval, each cancer cohort showed higher median generation probability, suggesting thymic rebound.

V is TRBV7-9 and J is TRBJ2-3; 11 nucleotides line up with TRBD2. This receptor was obtained from a human donor with a blood cancer. The sample consisted of blood. As DNA, the CDR3 is TGTGCCAGCAGCCGACAACTAGCGGGAGCTACAGATACGCAGTATTTT. This codes for CASSRQLAGATDTQYF. Combining the CDR3 with reference TRBV7-9 and TRBJ2-3 gives the whole variable domain DTGVSQNPRHKITKRGQNVTFRCDPISEHNRLYWYRQTLGQGPEFLTYFQNEAQLEKSRLLSDRFSAERPKGSFSTLEIQRTEQGDSAMYLCASSRQLAGATDTQYFGPGTRLTVL.